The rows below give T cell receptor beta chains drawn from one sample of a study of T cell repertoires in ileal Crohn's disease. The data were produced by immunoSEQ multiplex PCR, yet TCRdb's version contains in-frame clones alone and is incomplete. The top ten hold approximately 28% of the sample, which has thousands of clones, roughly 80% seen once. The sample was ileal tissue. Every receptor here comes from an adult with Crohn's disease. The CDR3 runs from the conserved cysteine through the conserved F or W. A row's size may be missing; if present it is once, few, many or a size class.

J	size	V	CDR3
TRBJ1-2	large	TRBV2	CASSEDRVYGYTF
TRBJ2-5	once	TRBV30	CAWSFRGWAMTQYF
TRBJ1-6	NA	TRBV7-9	CASSRGQGFYNSPLHF
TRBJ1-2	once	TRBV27	CASSKQRNYGYTF
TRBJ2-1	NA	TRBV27	CASSLTSAGYNEQFF
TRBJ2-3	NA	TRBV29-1	CSTSPAGSGTDTQYF
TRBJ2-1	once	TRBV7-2	CASSRVGTTNEQFF
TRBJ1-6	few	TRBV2	CASVIEGGDYNSPLHF
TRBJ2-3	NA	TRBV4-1	CASSPPSGVGDTQYF
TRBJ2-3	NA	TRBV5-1	CASSLRGAVDTQYF
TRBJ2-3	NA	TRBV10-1	CASSESGTGAPDTQYF
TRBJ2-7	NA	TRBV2	CASSRSGTGPEQYF
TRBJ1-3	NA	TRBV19	CASSIGNSGNTIYF
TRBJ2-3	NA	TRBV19	CASSTRLAGDTDTQYF
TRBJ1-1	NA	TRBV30	CAWNRGGQGGSEAFF
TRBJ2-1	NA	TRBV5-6	CASSLAGYEQFF
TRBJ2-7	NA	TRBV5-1	CASSLALDSEQYF
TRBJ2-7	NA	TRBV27	CASSGSGLAGVSYEQYF
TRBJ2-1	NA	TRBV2	CASSGAAAGQFF
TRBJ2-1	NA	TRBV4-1	CASSLGLAEYNEQFF
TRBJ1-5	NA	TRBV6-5	CASSLGQGGQPQHF
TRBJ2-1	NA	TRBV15	CAATSQPGLNNEQFF
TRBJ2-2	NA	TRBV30	CAWAGTPNTGELFF
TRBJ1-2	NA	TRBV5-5	CASSFYGQGNYGYTF
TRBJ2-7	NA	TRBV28	CASSLPRKQLNSYEQYF
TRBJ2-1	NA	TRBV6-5	CASRLGRGWNEQFF
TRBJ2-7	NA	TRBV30	CAWRPGGGGEQYF
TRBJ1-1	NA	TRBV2	CASRTGVGPEAFF